The 21 T cell receptor beta chains given below trace back to one sample, sequenced in a study of beta chain features in type 1 diabetes. Since all of the isolated RNA was reverse transcribed, expressed TCRB transcripts were what got sequenced. Clones were read by immunoSEQ multiplex PCR, and TCRdb kept only the in-frame ones, dropping some. Among hundreds of thousands of clones listed, over 25% were seen once. Sequencing was performed on naive CD4+ T cells from blood. The origin of the receptors is a young man in good health.

This chain joins TRBV7-9 and TRBJ1-2, with 8 bases lining up with TRBD1. Trimming removed 3 bases from V and 7 bases from J; junction bases left unmatched: 4. CDR1 and CDR2 from the germline V gene are SEHNR and FQNEAQ (reference sequence). This CDR3 is 13 amino acids long. CDR3 sequence (DNA): TGTGCCAGCAGCTTCGGGACAGGAGGTGGCTACACCTTC. It specifies CASSFGTGGGYTF. The variable domain in full, with the rest retrieved from reference TRBV7-9 and TRBJ1-2, is DTGVSQNPRHKITKRGQNVTFRCDPISEHNRLYWYRQTLGQGPEFLTYFQNEAQLEKSRLLSDRFSAERPKGSFSTLEIQRTEQGDSAMYLCASSFGTGGGYTFGSGTRLTVV.

This clone was seen a handful of times. This chain joins TRBV19 and TRBJ2-1; D uncertain. The V and J ends lost 5 bases and 6 bases respectively, with 11 bases between them. Germline CDR1 and CDR2: LNHDA and SQIVND (reference sequence). The CDR3 runs 13 residues. In nucleotides, the CDR3 is TGTGCCAGTAGTGTATTGACTTCCAATGAGCAGTTCTTC. This sequence encodes CASSVLTSNEQFF.

This clone has just a few counts. The gene calls are TRBV10-3 and TRBJ2-1; no definite D call. Germline CDR1 is ENHRY and CDR2 is SYGVKD. This CDR3 has 13 residues. Trimming removed 11 bases from V and 6 bases from J, with 17 bases in between. The CDR3 coding sequence is TGTGCCTCCCGTACTATCCCGGGCAATGAGCAGTTCTTC. The encoded protein is CASRTIPGNEQFF.

This sequence joins TRBV29-1 and TRBJ2-7; D is unresolved. The CDR3 has 12 residues. The germline V gene has CDR1 SQVTM and CDR2 ANQGSEA. V lost 7 bases, J lost 0 bases, and 10 bases lay in between. CDR3 residues: CSDLGLSYEQYF. The CDR3 coding sequence is TGCAGCGATCTAGGTCTCTCCTACGAGCAGTACTTC.

This clone came up a few times. The chain uses TRBV25-1 and TRBJ2-5; 10 bases line up with TRBD2. In germline, CDR1 is MGHDK, CDR2 SYGVNS. This CDR3 is 16 amino acids long. V was pared by 5 bases and J by 4 bases, with 10 bases of the junction left unmatched. CDR3 DNA sequence: TGTGCCAGCAGTCTAGGACTAGCGGTAGGGGCAGAGACCCAGTACTTC. Its protein product is CASSLGLAVGAETQYF.

J is TRBJ1-2 and V is TRBV30; D unclear. CDR3 size: 11 residues. Between the trimmed V and J ends, which lost 1 base and 4 bases, there was a span of 4 bases. Germline V gene sequence: CDR1 GTSNPN, CDR2 SVGIG (reference sequence). In DNA form, the CDR3 reads TGTGCCTGGAGTGAAGCCTATGGCTACACCTTC. Translated: CAWSEAYGYTF. The whole variable domain, filled in from reference TRBV30 and TRBJ1-2, reads SQTIHQWPATLVQPVGSPLSLECTVEGTSNPNLYWYRQAAGRGLQLLFYSVGIGQISSEVPQNLSASRPQDRQFILSSKKLLLSDSGFYLCAWSEAYGYTFGSGTRLTVV.

This clone was observed a few times. The chain recombines TRBV30 with TRBJ2-1; a possible D gene is TRBD1 (6 bases). The CDR3 sequence is 14 residues long. In germline, CDR1 is GTSNPN, CDR2 SVGIG (reference sequence). V lost 5 bases to trimming and J lost 12 bases, with 23 bases between them. The CDR3 nucleotides read TGTGCCTGGCGGACAGAGACAATGAGCAGTGCGCAGTTCTTC. Its translation is CAWRTETMSSAQFF.

This clone was seen a few times. The chain couples TRBV7-2 to TRBJ2-1; D unclear. V gave up 5 bases and J gave up 6 bases, with 14 bases separating them. The CDR3 runs to 14 residues. The germline V gene encodes CDR1 SGHTA and CDR2 FQGNSA. This CDR3 reads CASSVRRAFNEQFF. For the CDR3, the DNA is TGTGCCAGCAGCGTACGCCGGGCTTTCAATGAGCAGTTCTTC.

This clone was observed a handful of times. V gene TRBV29-1 combines with J gene TRBJ2-7; TRBD1 matches at 9 bases. The germline V gene has CDR1 SQVTM and CDR2 ANQGSEA. J lost 3 bases, V lost 4 bases, and 13 bases had no gene match. This CDR3 is built from 16 residues. This CDR3 is CSVGPNSGTGRYEQYF. CDR3 in DNA: TGCAGCGTTGGCCCAAACTCCGGGACAGGGCGCTACGAGCAGTACTTC.

The chain combines TRBV30 with TRBJ2-1, with D unresolved. Germline V gene sequence: CDR1 GTSNPN, CDR2 SVGIG (reference sequence). Trimming took off 1 base at V and 1 base at J, with 14 bases between the two ends. This CDR3 has 16 amino acids. CDR3 sequence reads: CAWSGYPSASYNEQFF. CDR3 bases: TGTGCCTGGAGTGGATACCCCTCGGCATCCTACAATGAGCAGTTCTTC.

The V call is TRBV4-1, the J call TRBJ2-7; a weak D match, TRBD2 (5 bases). V was trimmed by 0 bases and J by 6 bases, leaving 15 bases between them. This CDR3 is 15 amino acids long. The V gene's germline CDR1 is MGHRA and CDR2 YSYEKL. The CDR3 sequence: CASSQEGGLRGEQYF. The CDR3 bases are TGCGCCAGCAGCCAAGAAGGAGGCCTACGGGGCGAGCAGTACTTC.

The J gene is TRBJ1-3, the V gene TRBV7-9, with no clear D. CDR1 is SEHNR and CDR2 is FQNEAQ in the germline V gene (reference sequence). CDR3 length: 12 amino acids. V was shortened by 3 bases and J by 8 bases, with 8 bases between the two germline ends. Here the CDR3 reads CASSFPVDTIYF. The CDR3 coding sequence is TGTGCCAGCAGCTTCCCTGTAGACACCATATATTTT. Together with reference TRBV7-9 and TRBJ1-3, the CDR3 gives the full variable domain: DTGVSQNPRHKITKRGQNVTFRCDPISEHNRLYWYRQTLGQGPEFLTYFQNEAQLEKSRLLSDRFSAERPKGSFSTLEIQRTEQGDSAMYLCASSFPVDTIYFGEGSWLTVV.

This clone has more than one count but fewer than ten. Other DNA sequences in this specimen translate into the identical CDR3. V usage is TRBV29-1 and J usage is TRBJ2-1; no clear D. Germline V CDR1 and CDR2: SQVTM, ANQGSEA. The CDR3 has 12 residues. Trimming took 2 bases from V and 0 from J, leaving 2 bases between them. CDR3 nucleotides: TGCAGCGTTGAATACTCCTACAATGAGCAGTTCTTC. As protein: CSVEYSYNEQFF.

This clone has a single count. The CDR3 DNA is TGTGCCACCAGCAGAGCTCTGGCCGGACTAGCGGGAGTCGGGGAGCTGTTTTTT. Its translation is CATSRALAGLAGVGELFF. The chain is built from TRBV15 and TRBJ2-2; TRBD2 agrees at 13 bases. J was trimmed by 7 bases and V by 1 base; bases with no gene match: 9. CDR3 length: 18 residues. Germline assignment: CDR1 LNHNV and CDR2 YYDKDF (reference sequence).

Points on this clone: The same CDR3 arises from other DNA sequences in this sample as well. The chain combines TRBV18 with TRBJ2-7, with D tentatively TRBD1 (6 bases). CDR3 length: 14 amino acids. The germline CDR1 and CDR2 sequences are KGHSH and LQKENI. With 3 bases removed from V and 0 bases from J, the gap between germline ends came to 9 bases. The CDR3 is CASSPDRSSYEQYF. The CDR3 nucleotides read TGTGCCAGCTCACCTGACAGGAGCTCCTACGAGCAGTACTTC. The full variable domain, completed using reference TRBV18 and TRBJ2-7, is NAGVMQNPRHLVRRRGQEARLRCSPMKGHSHVYWYRQLPEEGLKFMVYLQKENIIDESGMPKERFSAEFPKEGPSILRIQQVVRGDSAAYFCASSPDRSSYEQYFGPGTRLTVT.

The chain couples TRBV7-2 to TRBJ1-2, with D possibly TRBD1 on 5 matching bases. Trimming removed 4 bases from V and 4 bases from J, with 13 bases in between. CDR1 is SGHTA and CDR2 is FQGNSA in the germline V gene. This CDR3 contains 14 residues. Written as DNA, the CDR3 is TGTGCCAGCAGCTCCCTTGGGGACCCCTATGGCTACACCTTC. Translated, it gives CASSSLGDPYGYTF. Together with reference TRBV7-2 and TRBJ1-2, the CDR3 gives the full variable domain: GAGVSQSPSNKVTEKGKDVELRCDPISGHTALYWYRQSLGQGLEFLIYFQGNSAPDKSGLPSDRFSAERTGGSVSTLTIQRTQQEDSAVYLCASSSLGDPYGYTFGSGTRLTVV.

This clone was recorded a few times. The chain carries TRBV2 and TRBJ2-6; 7 nucleotides align to TRBD1. V dropped 6 bases and J dropped 2; count of bases not matched to a gene: 4. Germline loops: CDR1 SNHLY, CDR2 FYNNEI. The CDR3 contains 15 residues. The CDR3 loop reads CASRAGTAGANVLTF. DNA of the CDR3: TGTGCCAGCAGGGCCGGGACAGCTGGGGCCAACGTCCTGACTTTC.

This clone was detected a few times. CDR3 nucleotide sequence: TGTGCCTGGAGTCCTTGGACAGGGGGCTTTTTTGGCTACACCTTC. Translation gives CAWSPWTGGFFGYTF. The rearrangement links TRBV30 to TRBJ1-2, with TRBD1 matching over 11 bases. The CDR3 spans 15 residues. The J segment lost 7 bases and the V segment lost 2 bases, leaving 9 bases of the junction unmatched. Germline CDR1 reads GTSNPN; CDR2 reads SVGIG (reference sequence).

The V gene is TRBV29-1, the J gene TRBJ2-3; the D call may be TRBD1 or TRBD2 (6 bases each). The CDR3 is 13 residues long. V was shortened by 3 bases and J by 5 bases, with 12 bases between the two germline ends. Germline V gene sequence: CDR1 SQVTM, CDR2 ANQGSEA. CDR3: CSVDWGAGDTQYF. The CDR3 DNA sequence: TGCAGCGTTGATTGGGGGGCGGGAGATACGCAGTATTTT.

This chain joins TRBV11-2 and TRBJ2-3; 7 nucleotides line up with TRBD1. The CDR3 length is 15 residues. V dropped 5 bases and J dropped 2; count of bases not matched to a gene: 7. The germline CDR1 and CDR2 sequences are SGHAT and FQNNGV. The CDR3 region has the DNA TGTGCCAGCAGCACGGGACAGATGTACACAGATACGCAGTATTTT. Translating it yields CASSTGQMYTDTQYF.

The V gene is TRBV28, the J gene TRBJ2-7, with D possibly matching TRBD1 (5 bases). The CDR3 extends over 11 amino acids. The V gene lost 6 bases and the J gene lost 4 bases, with 7 bases spanning the gap. Germline assignment: CDR1 MDHEN and CDR2 SYDVKM. CDR3: CASRGRYEQYF. In DNA, the CDR3 is TGTGCCAGCAGGGGGCGATACGAGCAGTACTTC.